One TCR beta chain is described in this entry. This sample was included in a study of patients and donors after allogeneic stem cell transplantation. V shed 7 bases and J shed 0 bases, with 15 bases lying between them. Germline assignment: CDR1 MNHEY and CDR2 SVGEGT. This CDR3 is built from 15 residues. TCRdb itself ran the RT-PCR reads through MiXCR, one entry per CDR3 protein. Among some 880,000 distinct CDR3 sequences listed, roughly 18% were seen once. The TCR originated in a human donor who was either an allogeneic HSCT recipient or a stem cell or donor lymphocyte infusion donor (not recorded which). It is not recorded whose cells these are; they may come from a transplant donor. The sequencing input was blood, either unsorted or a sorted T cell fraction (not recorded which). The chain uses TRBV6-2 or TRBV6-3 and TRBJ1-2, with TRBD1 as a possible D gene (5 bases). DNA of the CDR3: TGTGCCAGCACCACGAGGGGCGAAGCTAACTATGGCTACACCTTC. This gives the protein CASTTRGEANYGYTF.